Below, one T cell receptor beta chain is given with its context. What it binds is not known. Sequenced by immunoSEQ multiplex PCR; TCRdb stores in-frame clones only, minus some. The data show 200,000 to 300,000 clones, with more than 75% seen just once and about 10% held by the top ten. The sample comes from a study of Ad26.COV2.S vaccination and SARS-CoV-2 variants. Background on the study: Sample donor was a member of the COV1001 Ad26.COV2.S trial arm. In the study, Ad26.COV2.S was injected intramuscularly once, or twice 56 days apart. Study conclusions and caveats: Possible underestimation of total T cell responses by the TCR breadth and depth analyses was noted.

Treatment in this sample: over 15 received Ad26.COV2.S at low or high dose, single or two shots; 5 received placebo; per-sample allocation not given. After the first vaccine or placebo injection, samples were drawn on day 63. Boston supplied an adult donor aged 18-55 years. With V trimmed by 1 base and J by 1 base, 4 bases remained unmatched. Germline V gene data show CDR1 as SGHTA and CDR2 as FQGTGA. The CDR3 is 15 amino acids. Sample: peripheral blood, taken in a trial of Ad26.COV2.S vaccine versus placebo. The receptor's source is a person aged 18-60 years who received the Ad26.COV2.S COVID-19 vaccine or a placebo. The chain couples TRBV7-3 to TRBJ2-7, with 7 positions matching TRBD2. DNA of the CDR3: TGTGCCAGCAGCTTAATGGCGGGAGCGTCCTACGAGCAGTACTTC. It specifies CASSLMAGASYEQYF.